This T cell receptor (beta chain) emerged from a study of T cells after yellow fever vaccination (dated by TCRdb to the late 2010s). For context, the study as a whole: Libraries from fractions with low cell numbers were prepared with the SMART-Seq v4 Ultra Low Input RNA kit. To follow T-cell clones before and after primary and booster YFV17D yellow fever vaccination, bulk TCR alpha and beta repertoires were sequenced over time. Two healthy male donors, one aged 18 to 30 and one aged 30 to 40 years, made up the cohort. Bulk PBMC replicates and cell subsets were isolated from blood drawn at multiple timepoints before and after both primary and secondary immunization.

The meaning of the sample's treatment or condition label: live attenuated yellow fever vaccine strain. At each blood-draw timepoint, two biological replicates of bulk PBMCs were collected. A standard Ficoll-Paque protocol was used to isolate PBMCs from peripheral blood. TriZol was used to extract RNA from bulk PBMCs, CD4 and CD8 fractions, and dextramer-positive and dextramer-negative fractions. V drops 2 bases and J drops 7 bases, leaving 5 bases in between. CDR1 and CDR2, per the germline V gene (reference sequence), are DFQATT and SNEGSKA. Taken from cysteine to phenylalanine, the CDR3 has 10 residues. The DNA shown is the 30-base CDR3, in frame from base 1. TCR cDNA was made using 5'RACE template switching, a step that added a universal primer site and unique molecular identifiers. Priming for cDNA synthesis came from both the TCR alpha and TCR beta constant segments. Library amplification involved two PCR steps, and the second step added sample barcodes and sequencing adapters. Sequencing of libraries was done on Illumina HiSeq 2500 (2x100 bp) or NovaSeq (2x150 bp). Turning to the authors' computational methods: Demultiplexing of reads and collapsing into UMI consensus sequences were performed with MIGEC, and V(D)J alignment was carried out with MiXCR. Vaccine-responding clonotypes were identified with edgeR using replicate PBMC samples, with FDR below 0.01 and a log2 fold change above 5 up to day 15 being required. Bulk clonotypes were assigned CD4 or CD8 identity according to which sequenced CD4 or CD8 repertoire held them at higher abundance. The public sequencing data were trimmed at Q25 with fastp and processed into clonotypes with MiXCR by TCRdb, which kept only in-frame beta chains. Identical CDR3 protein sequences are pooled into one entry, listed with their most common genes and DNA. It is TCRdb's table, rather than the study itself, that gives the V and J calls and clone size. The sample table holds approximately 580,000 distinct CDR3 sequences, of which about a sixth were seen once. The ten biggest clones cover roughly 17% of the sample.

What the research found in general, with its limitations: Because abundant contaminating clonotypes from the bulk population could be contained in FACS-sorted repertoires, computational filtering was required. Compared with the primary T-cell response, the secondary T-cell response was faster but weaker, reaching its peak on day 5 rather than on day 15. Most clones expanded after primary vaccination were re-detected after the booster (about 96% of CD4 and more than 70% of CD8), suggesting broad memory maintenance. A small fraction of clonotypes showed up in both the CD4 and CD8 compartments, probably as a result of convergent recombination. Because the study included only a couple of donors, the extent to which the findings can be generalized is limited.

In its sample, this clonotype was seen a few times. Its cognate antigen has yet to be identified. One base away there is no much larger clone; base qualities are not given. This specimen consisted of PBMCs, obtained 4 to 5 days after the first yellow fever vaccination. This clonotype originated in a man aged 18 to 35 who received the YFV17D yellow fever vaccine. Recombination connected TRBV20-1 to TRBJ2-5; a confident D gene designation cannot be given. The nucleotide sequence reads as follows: TGCAGTGCTAGATTCGGGACCCAGTACTTC. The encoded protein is CSARFGTQYF.